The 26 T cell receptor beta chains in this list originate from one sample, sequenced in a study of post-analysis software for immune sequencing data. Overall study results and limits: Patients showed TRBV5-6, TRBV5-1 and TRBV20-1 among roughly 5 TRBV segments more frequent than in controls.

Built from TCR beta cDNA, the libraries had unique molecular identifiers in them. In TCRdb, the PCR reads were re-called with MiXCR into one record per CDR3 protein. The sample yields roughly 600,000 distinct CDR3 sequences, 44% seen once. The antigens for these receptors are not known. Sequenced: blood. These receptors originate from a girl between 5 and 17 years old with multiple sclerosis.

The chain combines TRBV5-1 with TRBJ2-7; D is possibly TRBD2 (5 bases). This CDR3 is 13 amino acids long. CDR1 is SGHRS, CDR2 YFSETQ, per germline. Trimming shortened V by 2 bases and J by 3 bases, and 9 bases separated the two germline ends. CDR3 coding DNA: TGCGCCAGCAGCTTAGAGGGCAACTACGAGCAGTACTTC. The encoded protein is CASSLEGNYEQYF.

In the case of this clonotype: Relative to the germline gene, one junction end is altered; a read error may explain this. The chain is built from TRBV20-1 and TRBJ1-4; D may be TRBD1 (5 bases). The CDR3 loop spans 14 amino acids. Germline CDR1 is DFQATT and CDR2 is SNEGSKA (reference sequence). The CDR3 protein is CSATETATNEKRFF. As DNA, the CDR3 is TGCAGTGCTACGGAGACAGCAACTAATGAAAAACGGTTTTTT.

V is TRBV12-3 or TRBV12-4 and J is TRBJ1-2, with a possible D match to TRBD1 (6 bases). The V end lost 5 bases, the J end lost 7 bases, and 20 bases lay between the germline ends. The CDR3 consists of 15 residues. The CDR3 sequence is CASSPITGGAGGYTF. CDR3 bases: TGTGCCAGCAGTCCCATAACGGGGGGGGCTGGTGGCTACACCTTC.

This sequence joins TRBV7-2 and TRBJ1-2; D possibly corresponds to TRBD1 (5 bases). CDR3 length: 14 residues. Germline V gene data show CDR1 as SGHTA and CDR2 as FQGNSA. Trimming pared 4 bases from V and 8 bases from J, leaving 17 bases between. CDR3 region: CASSSGGGSRGYTF. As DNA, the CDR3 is TGTGCCAGCAGCTCCGGTGGGGGAAGTCGGGGCTACACCTTC. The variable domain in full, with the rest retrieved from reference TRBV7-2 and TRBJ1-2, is GAGVSQSPSNKVTEKGKDVELRCDPISGHTALYWYRQSLGQGLEFLIYFQGNSAPDKSGLPSDRFSAERTGGSVSTLTIQRTQQEDSAVYLCASSSGGGSRGYTFGSGTRLTVV.

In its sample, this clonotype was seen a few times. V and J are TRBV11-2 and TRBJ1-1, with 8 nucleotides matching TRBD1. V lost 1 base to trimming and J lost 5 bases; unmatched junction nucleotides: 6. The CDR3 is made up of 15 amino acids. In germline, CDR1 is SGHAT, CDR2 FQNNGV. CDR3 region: CASSLGDRRRTEAFF. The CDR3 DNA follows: TGTGCCAGCAGCTTAGGGGACAGGCGAAGGACTGAAGCTTTCTTT.

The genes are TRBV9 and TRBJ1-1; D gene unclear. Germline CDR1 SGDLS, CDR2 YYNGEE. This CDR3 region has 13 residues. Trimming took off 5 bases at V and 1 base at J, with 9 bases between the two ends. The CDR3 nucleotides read TGTGCCAGCAGTGCAAACGAGAACACTGAAGCTTTCTTT. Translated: CASSANENTEAFF.

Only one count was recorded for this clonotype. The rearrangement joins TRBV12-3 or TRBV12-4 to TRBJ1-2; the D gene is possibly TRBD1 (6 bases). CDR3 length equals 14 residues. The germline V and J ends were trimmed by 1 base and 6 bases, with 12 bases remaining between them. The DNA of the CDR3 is TGTGCCAGCAGTTTAGTGACAGGCCGAAATGGCTACACCTTC. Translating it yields CASSLVTGRNGYTF.

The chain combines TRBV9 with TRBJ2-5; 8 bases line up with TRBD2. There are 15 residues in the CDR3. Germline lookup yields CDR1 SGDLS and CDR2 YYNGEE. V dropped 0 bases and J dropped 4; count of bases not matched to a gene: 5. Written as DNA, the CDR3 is TGTGCCAGCAGCGTAGAAGCGGGGGAGATAGAGACCCAGTACTTC. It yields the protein CASSVEAGEIETQYF. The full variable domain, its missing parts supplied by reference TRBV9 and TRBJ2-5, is DSGVTQTPKHLITATGQRVTLRCSPRSGDLSVYWYQQSLDQGLQFLIQYYNGEERAKGNILERFSAQQFPDLHSELNLSSLELGDSALYFCASSVEAGEIETQYFGPGTRLLVL.

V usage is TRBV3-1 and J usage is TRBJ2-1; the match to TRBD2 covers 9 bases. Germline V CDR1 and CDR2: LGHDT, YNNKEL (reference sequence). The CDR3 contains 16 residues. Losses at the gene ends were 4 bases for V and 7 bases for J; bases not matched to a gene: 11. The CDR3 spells CASSLAGTSLVNEQFF. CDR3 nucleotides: TGTGCCAGCAGCCTCGCAGGGACTAGCTTAGTGAATGAGCAGTTCTTC.

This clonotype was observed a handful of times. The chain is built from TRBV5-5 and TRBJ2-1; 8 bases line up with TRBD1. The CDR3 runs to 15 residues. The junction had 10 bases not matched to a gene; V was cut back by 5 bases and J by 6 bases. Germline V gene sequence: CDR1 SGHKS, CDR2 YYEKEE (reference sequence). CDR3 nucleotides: TGTGCCAGCAGTCTCGCCGGACAGGGCGGCAATGAGCAGTTCTTC. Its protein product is CASSLAGQGGNEQFF.

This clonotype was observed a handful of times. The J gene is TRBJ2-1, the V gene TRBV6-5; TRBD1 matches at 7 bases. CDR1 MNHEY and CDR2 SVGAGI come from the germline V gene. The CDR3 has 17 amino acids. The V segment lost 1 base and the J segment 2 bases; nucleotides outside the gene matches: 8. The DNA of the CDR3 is TGTGCCAGCAGTTACTTTGGAAACAGGGGCCCCTACAATGAGCAGTTCTTC. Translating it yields CASSYFGNRGPYNEQFF.

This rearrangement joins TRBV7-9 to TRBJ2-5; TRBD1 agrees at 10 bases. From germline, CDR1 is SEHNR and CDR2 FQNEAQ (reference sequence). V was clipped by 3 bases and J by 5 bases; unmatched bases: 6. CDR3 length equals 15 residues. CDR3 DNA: TGTGCCAGCAGCTTCGGGACAGGGGCGGTGGAGACCCAGTACTTC. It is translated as CASSFGTGAVETQYF. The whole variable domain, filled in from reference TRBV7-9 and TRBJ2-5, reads DTGVSQNPRHKITKRGQNVTFRCDPISEHNRLYWYRQTLGQGPEFLTYFQNEAQLEKSRLLSDRFSAERPKGSFSTLEIQRTEQGDSAMYLCASSFGTGAVETQYFGPGTRLLVL.

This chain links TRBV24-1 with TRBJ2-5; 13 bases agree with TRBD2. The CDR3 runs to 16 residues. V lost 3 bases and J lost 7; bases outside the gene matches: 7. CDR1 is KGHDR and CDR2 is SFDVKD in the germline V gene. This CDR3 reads CATSDPGLAGAGTQYF. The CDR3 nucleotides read TGTGCCACCAGTGATCCAGGACTAGCGGGAGCCGGGACCCAGTACTTC.

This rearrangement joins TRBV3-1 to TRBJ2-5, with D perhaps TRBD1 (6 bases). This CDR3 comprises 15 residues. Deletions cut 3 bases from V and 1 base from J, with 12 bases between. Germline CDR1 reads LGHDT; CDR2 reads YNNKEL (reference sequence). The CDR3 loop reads CASSQMVQGQETQYF. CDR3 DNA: TGTGCCAGCAGCCAGATGGTACAGGGCCAAGAGACCCAGTACTTC.

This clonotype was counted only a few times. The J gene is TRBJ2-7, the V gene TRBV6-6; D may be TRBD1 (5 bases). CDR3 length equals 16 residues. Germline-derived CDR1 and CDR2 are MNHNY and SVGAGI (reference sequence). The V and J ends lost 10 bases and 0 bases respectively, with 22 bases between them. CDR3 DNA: TGTGCCACCCTTTACAAGGGGCCCCTACCCTCCTACGAGCAGTACTTC. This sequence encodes CATLYKGPLPSYEQYF.

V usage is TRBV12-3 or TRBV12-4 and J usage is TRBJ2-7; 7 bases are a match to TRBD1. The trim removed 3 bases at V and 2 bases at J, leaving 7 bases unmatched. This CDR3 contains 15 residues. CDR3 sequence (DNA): TGTGCCAGCAGTTTCGGACAGGTCGATACCTACGAGCAGTACTTC. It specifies CASSFGQVDTYEQYF.

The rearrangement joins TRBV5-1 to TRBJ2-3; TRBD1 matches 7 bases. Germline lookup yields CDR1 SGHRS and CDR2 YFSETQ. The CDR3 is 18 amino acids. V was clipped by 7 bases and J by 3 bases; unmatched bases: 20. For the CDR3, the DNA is TGCGCCAGCGGCCGGACTGTACAGGGGCCGTTTGGTACAGATACGCAGTATTTT. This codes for CASGRTVQGPFGTDTQYF.

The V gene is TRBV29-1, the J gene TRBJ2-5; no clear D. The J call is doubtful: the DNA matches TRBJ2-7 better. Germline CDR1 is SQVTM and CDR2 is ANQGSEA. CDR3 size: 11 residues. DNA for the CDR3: TGCAGCGTTGGGGGTTCCGACGAGCAGTACTTC. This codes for CSVGGSDEQYF.

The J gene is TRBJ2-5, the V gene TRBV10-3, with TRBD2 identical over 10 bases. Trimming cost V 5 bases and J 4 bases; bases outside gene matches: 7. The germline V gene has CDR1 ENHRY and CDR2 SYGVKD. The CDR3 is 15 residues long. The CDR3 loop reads CAISLSGGLTETQYF. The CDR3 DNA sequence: TGTGCCATCAGTCTTAGCGGGGGGCTCACAGAGACCCAGTACTTC.

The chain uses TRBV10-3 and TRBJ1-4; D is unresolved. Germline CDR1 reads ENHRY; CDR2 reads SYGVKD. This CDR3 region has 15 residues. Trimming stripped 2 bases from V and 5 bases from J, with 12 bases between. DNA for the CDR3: TGTGCCATCAGTGAGGCGCCCGGTCTCAATGAAAAACTGTTTTTT. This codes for CAISEAPGLNEKLFF.

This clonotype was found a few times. CDR3 sequence: CATGRAGTDYEQYF. CDR3 bases: TGTGCCACCGGGAGAGCGGGGACCGACTACGAGCAGTACTTC. V gene TRBV5-6 combines with J gene TRBJ2-7; TRBD2 matches at 7 bases. CDR3 length: 14 residues. V was clipped by 9 bases and J by 3 bases; unmatched bases: 12. Per the germline V gene, CDR1 is SGHDT and CDR2 is YYEEEE.

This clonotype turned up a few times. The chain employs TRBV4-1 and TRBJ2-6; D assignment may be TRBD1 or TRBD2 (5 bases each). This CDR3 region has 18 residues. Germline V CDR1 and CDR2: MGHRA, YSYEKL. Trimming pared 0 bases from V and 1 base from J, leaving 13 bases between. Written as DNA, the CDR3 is TGCGCCAGCAGCCAAGACCGGGGCGACAGATCTGGGGCCAACGTCCTGACTTTC. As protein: CASSQDRGDRSGANVLTF.

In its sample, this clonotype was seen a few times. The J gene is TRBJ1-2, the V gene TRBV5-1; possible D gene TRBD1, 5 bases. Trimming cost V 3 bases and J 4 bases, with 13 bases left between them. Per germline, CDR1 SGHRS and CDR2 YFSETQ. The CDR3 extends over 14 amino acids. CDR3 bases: TGCGCCAGCAGCTGGGGGACCGAATTCTATGGCTACACCTTC. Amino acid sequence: CASSWGTEFYGYTF.

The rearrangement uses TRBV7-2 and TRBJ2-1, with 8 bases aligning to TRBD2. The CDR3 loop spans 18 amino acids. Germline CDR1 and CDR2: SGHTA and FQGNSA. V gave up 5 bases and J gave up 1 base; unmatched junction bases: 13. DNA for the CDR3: TGTGCCAGCAGCCTCAGGGAGGCGGGGGGAGTGTCCTACAATGAGCAGTTCTTC. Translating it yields CASSLREAGGVSYNEQFF.

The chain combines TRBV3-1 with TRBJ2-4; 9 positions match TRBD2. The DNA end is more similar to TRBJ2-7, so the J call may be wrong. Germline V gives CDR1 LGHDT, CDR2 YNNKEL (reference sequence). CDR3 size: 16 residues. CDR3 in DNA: TGTGCCAGCAGCCAAGATCTCCTAGCGGGGTACTACGAGCAGTACTTC. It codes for CASSQDLLAGYYEQYF.

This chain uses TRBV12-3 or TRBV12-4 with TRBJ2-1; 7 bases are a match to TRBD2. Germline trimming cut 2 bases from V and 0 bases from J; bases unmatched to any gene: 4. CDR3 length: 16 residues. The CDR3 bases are TGTGCCAGCAGTTTACAGCCGGGAGGCTCCTACAATGAGCAGTTCTTC. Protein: CASSLQPGGSYNEQFF.